These 5 T cell receptor beta chains came from one sample sequenced in a study of immune evolution from preneoplasia to lung adenocarcinoma. Profiling relied on immunoSEQ multiplex PCR, and the TCRdb table lists in-frame clones only, not all of them. The sample has some 41,000 clones, around 85% seen once. The sample consisted of FFPE invasive lung adenocarcinoma tissue. The source of these receptors is a person in their sixties with lung adenocarcinoma.

Judged by abundance, this clone is medium-sized. This chain connects TRBV5-1 to TRBJ2-1, with no clear D. V lost 5 bases and J 5 bases, leaving 11 bases between the germline ends. The CDR3 spans 13 residues. Germline-derived CDR1 and CDR2 are SGHRS and YFSETQ. The DNA for the CDR3 is TGCGCCAGCAGTTCGTTGGCAGACAATGAGCAGTTCTTC. It specifies CASSSLADNEQFF.

The chain employs TRBV27 and TRBJ2-7, with TRBD2 identical over 7 bases. V lost 5 bases to trimming and J lost 6 bases; unmatched junction nucleotides: 7. Per germline, CDR1 MNHEY and CDR2 SMNVEV (reference sequence). The CDR3 totals 13 residues. As DNA, the CDR3 is TGTGCCAGCAGTGGGGTCCCGGGGGGCGAGCAGTACTTC. Its protein is CASSGVPGGEQYF.

V usage is TRBV20-1 and J usage is TRBJ1-1; D ambiguous. Trimming shortened V by 5 bases and J by 4 bases, and 8 bases separated the two germline ends. The CDR3 is made up of 11 amino acids. Germline V gives CDR1 DFQATT, CDR2 SNEGSKA (reference sequence). In DNA form, the CDR3 reads TGCAGTGCTCCCGAGCGCACTGAAGCTTTCTTT. This encodes CSAPERTEAFF.

The chain joins TRBV2 to TRBJ1-1; perhaps TRBD1 as D (5 bases). Trimming pared 4 bases from V and 7 bases from J, leaving 13 bases between. The V gene's germline CDR1 is SNHLY and CDR2 FYNNEI. This CDR3 contains 13 residues. The CDR3 loop reads CASSGQSAGEAFF. CDR3 sequence (DNA): TGTGCCAGCAGTGGACAGTCTGCGGGTGAAGCTTTCTTT.

The chain recombines TRBV5-1 with TRBJ2-5; 7 bases line up with TRBD2. Per the germline V gene, CDR1 is SGHRS and CDR2 is YFSETQ. CDR3 size: 14 residues. V was pared by 2 bases and J by 4 bases, with 5 bases of the junction left unmatched. The CDR3: CASSLGRAGETQYF. DNA for the CDR3: TGCGCCAGCAGCTTAGGGAGGGCTGGAGAGACCCAGTACTTC. Full variable domain (rest looked up from reference TRBV5-1 and TRBJ2-5): KAGVTQTPRYLIKTRGQQVTLSCSPISGHRSVSWYQQTPGQGLQFLFEYFSETQRNKGNFPGRFSGRQFSNSRSEMNVSTLELGDSALYLCASSLGRAGETQYFGPGTRLLVL.